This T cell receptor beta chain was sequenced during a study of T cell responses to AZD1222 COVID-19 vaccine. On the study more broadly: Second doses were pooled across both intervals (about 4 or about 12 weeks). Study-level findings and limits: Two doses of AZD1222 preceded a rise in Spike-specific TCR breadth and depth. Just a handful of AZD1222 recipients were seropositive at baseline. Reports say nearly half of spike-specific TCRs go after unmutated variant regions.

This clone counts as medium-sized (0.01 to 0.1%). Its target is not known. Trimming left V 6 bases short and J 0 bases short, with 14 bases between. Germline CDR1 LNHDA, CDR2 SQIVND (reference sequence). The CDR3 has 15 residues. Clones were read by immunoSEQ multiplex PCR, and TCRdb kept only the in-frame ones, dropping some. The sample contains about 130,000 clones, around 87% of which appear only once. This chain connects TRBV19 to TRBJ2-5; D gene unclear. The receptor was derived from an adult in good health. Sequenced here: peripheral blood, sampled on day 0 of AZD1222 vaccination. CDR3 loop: CASSPFGVHQETQYF. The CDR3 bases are TGTGCCAGTAGCCCTTTTGGGGTTCACCAAGAGACCCAGTACTTC.